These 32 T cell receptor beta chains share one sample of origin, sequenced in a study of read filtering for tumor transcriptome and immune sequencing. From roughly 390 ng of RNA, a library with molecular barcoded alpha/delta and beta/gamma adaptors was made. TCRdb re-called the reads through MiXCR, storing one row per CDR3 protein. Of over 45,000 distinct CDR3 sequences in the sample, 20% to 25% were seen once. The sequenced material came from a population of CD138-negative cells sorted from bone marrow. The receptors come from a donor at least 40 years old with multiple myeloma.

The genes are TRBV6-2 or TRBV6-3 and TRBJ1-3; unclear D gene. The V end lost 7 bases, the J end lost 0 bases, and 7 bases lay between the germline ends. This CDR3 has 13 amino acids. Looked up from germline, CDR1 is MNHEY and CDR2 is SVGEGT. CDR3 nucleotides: TGTGCCAGCAACGACGACTCTGGAAACACCATATATTTT. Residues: CASNDDSGNTIYF.

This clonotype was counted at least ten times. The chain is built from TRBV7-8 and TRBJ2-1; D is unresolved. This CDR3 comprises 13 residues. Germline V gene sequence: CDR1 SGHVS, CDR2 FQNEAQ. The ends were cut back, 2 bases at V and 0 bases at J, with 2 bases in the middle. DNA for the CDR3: TGTGCCAGCAGCTTAAACTCCTACAATGAGCAGTTCTTC. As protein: CASSLNSYNEQFF.

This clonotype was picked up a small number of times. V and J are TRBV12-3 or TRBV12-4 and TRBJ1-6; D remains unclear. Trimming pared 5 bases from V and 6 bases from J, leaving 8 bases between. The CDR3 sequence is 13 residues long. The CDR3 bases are TGTGCCAGCAGTCGGGCAGTTAATTCACCCCTCCACTTT. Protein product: CASSRAVNSPLHF.

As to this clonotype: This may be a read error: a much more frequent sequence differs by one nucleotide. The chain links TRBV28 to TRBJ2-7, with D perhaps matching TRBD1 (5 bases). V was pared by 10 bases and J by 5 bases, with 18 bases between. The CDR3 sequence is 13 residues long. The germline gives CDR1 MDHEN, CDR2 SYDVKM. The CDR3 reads CANRPRGRDEQYF. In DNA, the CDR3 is TGTGCCAACAGGCCTCGTGGACGCGACGAGCAGTACTTC.

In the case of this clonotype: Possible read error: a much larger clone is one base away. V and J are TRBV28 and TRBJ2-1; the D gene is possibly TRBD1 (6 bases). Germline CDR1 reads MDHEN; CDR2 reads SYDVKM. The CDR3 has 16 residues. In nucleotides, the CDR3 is TGTGCCAGCAGTACCCAGGGGTTTCGATCATACAATGAGCAGCTCTTC. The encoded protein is CASSTQGFRSYNEQLF.

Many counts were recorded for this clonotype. DNA for the CDR3: TGTGCCAGTAGTAAGGGGGCGACGAGCAATCAGCCCCAGCATTTT. Translated, it gives CASSKGATSNQPQHF. The chain employs TRBV19 and TRBJ1-5; 7 bases line up with TRBD1. With 4 bases clipped from V and 1 base from J, the junction kept 4 bases outside the gene matches. The CDR3 is 15 residues long. Germline values: CDR1 LNHDA, CDR2 SQIVND (reference sequence).

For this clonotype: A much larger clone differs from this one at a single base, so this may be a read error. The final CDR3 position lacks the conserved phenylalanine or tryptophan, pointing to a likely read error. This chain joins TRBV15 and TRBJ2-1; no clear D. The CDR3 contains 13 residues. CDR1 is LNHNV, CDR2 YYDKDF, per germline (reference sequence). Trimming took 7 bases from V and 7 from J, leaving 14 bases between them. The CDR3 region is CATKSVGSNEQFS. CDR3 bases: TGTGCCACCAAGTCGGTAGGTTCAAATGAGCAGTTCTCC.

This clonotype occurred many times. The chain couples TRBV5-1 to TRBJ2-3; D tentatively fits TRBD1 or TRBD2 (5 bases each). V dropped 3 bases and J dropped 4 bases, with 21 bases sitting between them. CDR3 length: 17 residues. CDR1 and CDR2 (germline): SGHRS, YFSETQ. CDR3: CASSSAVGGPVADTQYF. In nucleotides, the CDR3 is TGCGCCAGCAGCTCGGCCGTTGGGGGTCCGGTGGCAGATACGCAGTATTTT.

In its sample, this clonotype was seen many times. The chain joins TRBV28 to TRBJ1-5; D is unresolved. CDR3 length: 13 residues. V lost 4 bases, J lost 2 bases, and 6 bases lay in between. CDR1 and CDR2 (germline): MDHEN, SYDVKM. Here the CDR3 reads CASSSVRNQPQHF. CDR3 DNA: TGTGCCAGCAGTTCAGTTCGCAATCAGCCCCAGCATTTT.

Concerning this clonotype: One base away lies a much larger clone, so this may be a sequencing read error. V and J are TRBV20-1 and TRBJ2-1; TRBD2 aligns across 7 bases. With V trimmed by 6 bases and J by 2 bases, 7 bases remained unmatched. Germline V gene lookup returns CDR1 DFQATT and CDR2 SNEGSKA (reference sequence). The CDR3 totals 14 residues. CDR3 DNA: TGCAGTGCCCAAGCGGGGAGCGCCTACAATGAGCAGTTCTTC. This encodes CSAQAGSAYNEQFF.

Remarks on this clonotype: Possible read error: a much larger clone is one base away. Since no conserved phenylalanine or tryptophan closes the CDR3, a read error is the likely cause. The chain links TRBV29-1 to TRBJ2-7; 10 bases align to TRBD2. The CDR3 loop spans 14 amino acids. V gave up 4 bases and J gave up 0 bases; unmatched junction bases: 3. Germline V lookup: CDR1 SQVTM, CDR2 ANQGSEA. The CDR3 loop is CSVASGSASYEQYS. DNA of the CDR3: TGCAGCGTTGCTAGCGGGAGCGCCTCCTACGAGCAGTACTCC.

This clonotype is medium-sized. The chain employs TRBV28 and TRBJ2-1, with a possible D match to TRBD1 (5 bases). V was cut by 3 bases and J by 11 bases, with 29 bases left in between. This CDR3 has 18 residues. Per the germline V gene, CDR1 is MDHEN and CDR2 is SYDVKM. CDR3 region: CASSLTTSGPPHNVKQFF. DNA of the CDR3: TGTGCCAGCAGTTTGACAACCTCAGGGCCCCCCCACAATGTTAAGCAGTTCTTC.

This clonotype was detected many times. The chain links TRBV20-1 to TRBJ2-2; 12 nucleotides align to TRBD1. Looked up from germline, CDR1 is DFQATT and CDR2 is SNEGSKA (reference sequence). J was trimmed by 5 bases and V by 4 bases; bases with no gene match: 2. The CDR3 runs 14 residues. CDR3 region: CSAKGQGATGELFF. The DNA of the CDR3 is TGCAGTGCTAAGGGACAGGGGGCTACCGGGGAGCTGTTTTTT.

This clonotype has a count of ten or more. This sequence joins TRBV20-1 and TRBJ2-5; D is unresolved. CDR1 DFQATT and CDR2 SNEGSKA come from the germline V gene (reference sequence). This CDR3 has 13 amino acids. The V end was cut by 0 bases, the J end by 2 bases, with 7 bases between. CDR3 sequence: CSARDTPQETQYF. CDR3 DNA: TGCAGTGCTAGAGATACCCCGCAAGAGACCCAGTACTTC.

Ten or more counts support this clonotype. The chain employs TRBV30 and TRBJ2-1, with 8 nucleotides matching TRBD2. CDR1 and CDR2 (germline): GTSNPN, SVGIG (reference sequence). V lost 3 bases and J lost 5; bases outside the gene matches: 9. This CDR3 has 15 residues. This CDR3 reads CAWRNGLAGNNEQFF. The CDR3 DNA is TGTGCCTGGAGAAATGGACTAGCCGGGAACAATGAGCAGTTCTTC.

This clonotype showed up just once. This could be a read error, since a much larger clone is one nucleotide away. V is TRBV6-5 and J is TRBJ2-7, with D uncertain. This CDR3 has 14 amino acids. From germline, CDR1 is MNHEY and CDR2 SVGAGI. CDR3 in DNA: TGTGCCAGCAGTTCTTTTGGGTCTTTCTACGGGCAGTACTTC. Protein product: CASSSFGSFYGQYF.

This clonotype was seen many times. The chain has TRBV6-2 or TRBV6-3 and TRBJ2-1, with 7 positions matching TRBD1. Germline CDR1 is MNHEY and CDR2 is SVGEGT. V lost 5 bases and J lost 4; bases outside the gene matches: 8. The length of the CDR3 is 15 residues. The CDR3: CASSLMTGTYNEQFF. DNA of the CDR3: TGTGCCAGCAGTCTAATGACAGGGACGTACAATGAGCAGTTCTTC.

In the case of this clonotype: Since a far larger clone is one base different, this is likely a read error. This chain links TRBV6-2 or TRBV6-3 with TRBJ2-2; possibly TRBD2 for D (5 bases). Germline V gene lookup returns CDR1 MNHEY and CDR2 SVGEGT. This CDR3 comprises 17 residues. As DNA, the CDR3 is TGTGCCAGCAGCCTCCAGGTCAGAATGTCGAACACCGGGGAGCTGCTTTTT. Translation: CASSLQVRMSNTGELLF.

The CDR3 here is CASSQDGTVNTGELFF. The CDR3 DNA reads as TGTGCCAGCAGCCAAGATGGGACGGTGAACACCGGGGAGCTGTTTTTT. The gene calls are TRBV3-1 and TRBJ2-2; the D call may be TRBD1 or TRBD2 (5 bases each). The V and J ends lost 0 bases and 1 base respectively, with 9 bases between them. Germline values: CDR1 LGHDT, CDR2 YNNKEL (reference sequence). The CDR3 contains 16 residues.

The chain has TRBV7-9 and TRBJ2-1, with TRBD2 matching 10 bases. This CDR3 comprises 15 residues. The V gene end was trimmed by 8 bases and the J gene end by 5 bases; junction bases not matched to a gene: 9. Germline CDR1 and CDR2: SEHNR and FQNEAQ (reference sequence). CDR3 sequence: CASEPAGGANNEQFF. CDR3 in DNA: TGTGCCAGCGAGCCAGCGGGAGGGGCTAACAATGAGCAGTTCTTC.

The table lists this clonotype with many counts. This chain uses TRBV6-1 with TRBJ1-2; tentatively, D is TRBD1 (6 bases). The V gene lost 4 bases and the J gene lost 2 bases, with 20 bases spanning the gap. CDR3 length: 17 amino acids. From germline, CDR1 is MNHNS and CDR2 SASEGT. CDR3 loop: CASSGGQLNNMNYGYTF. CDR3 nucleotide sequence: TGTGCCAGCAGTGGCGGACAGCTCAACAATATGAACTATGGCTACACCTTC.

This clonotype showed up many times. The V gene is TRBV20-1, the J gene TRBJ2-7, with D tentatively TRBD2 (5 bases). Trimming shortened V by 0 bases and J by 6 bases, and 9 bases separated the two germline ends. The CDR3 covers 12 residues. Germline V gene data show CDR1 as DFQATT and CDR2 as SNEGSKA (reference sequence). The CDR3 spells CSARDQRAEQYF. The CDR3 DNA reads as TGCAGTGCTAGAGATCAGAGGGCCGAGCAGTACTTC.

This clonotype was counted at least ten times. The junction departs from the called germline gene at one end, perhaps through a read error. The CDR3 region has the DNA TGTGCCAGCAGCCAAGATTACGGCGGGAGGGCTCTTGAGCAGTTCTTC. Translated, it gives CASSQDYGGRALEQFF. V and J are TRBV4-1 and TRBJ2-1; 9 bases agree with TRBD2. The CDR3 runs to 16 residues. Germline loops: CDR1 MGHRA, CDR2 YSYEKL.

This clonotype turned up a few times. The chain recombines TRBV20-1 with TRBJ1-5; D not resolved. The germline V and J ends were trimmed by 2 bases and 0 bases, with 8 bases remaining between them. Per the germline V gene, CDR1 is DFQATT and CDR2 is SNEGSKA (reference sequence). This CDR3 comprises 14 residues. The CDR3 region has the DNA TGCAGTGCTAGACTGGCAAATAGCAATCAGCCCCAGCATTTT. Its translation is CSARLANSNQPQHF.

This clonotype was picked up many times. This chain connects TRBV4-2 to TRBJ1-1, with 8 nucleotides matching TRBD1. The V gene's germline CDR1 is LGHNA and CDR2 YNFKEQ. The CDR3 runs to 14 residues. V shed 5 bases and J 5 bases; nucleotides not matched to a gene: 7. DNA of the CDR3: TGTGCCAGCAGCTTAGGAGACAGGGGAACTGAAGCTTTCTTT. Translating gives CASSLGDRGTEAFF.

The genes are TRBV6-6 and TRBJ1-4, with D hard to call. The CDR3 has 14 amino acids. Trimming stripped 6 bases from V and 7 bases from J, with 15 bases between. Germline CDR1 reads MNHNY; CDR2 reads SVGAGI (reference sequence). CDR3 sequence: CASRGGGLVEKLFF. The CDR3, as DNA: TGTGCCAGCAGGGGCGGCGGGCTTGTTGAAAAACTGTTTTTT.

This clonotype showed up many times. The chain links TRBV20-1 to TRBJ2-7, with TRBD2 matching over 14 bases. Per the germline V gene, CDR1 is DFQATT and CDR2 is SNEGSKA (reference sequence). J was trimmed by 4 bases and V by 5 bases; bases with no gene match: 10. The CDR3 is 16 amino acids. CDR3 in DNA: TGCAGTGCTCCCGGACTAGCGGGAGGAACCGGGTACGAGCAGTACTTC. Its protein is CSAPGLAGGTGYEQYF.

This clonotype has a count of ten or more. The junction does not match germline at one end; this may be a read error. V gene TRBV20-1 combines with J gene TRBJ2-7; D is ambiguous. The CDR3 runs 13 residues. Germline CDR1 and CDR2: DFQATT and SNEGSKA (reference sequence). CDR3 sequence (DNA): TGCAGTGCTAGAGAAGCAGGTCCCTATGAGCAGTACTTC. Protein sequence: CSAREAGPYEQYF.

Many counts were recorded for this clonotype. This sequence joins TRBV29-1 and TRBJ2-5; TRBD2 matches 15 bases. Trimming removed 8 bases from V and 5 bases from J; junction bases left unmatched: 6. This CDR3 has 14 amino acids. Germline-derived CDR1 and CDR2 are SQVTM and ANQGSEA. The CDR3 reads CSQRTSGRVETQYF. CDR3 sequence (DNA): TGCAGCCAGAGGACTAGCGGGAGGGTTGAGACCCAGTACTTC.

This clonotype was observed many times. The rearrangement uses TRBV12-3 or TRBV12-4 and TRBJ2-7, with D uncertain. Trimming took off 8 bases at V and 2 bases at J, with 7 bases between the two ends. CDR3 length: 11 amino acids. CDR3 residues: CASAGTYEQYF. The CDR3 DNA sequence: TGTGCCAGCGCAGGAACCTACGAGCAGTACTTC.

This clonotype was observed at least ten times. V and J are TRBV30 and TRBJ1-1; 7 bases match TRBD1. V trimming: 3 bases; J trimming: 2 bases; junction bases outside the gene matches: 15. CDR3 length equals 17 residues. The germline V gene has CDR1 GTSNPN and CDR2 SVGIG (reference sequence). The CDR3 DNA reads TGTGCCTGGAGGATTTTTGGTGAGACAGGGACAAACACTGAAGCTTTCTTT. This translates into CAWRIFGETGTNTEAFF.

This CDR3 is CASSPRTGVIGELFF. The CDR3 coding sequence is TGTGCCAGCTCACCGAGGACAGGGGTCATCGGGGAGCTGTTTTTT. The rearrangement links TRBV18 to TRBJ2-2, with 9 bases matching TRBD1. Germline CDR1 and CDR2: KGHSH and LQKENI. This CDR3 has 15 residues. V was pared by 3 bases and J by 7 bases, with 6 bases of the junction left unmatched. The whole variable domain, filled in from reference TRBV18 and TRBJ2-2, reads NAGVMQNPRHLVRRRGQEARLRCSPMKGHSHVYWYRQLPEEGLKFMVYLQKENIIDESGMPKERFSAEFPKEGPSILRIQQVVRGDSAAYFCASSPRTGVIGELFFGEGSRLTVL.